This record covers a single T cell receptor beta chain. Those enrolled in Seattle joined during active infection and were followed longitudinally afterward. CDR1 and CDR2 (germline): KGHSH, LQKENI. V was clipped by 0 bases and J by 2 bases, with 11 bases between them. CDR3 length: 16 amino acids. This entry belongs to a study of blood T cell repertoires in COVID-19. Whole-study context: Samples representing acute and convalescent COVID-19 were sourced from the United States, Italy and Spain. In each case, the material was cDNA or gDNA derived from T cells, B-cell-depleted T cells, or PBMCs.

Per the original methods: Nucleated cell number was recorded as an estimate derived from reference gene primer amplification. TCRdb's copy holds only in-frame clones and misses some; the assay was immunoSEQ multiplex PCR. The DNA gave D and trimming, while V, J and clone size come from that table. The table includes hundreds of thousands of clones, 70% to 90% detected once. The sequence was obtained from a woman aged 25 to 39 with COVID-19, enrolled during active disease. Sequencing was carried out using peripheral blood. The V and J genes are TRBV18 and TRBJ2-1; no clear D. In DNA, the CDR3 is TGTGCCAGCTCACCACCTGCCCGGTTACCCTACAATGAGCAGTTCTTC. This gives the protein CASSPPARLPYNEQFF.